This is a list of T cell receptor beta chains from one sample in a study of T cell responses to AZD1222 COVID-19 vaccine. Generated by immunoSEQ multiplex PCR, the TCRdb table keeps only in-frame clones and is missing some. The sample shows around 89,000 clones, 75% to 90% of them seen only once. The input for sequencing was peripheral blood, taken 28 days after the second AZD1222 dose. These receptors all come from an adult who received the AZD1222 COVID-19 vaccine. The CDR3 runs from the conserved cysteine through the conserved F or W. Each record gives: V gene, J gene, clone size, D gene, CDR3 DNA, CDR3 protein. A D gene is named only where the DNA matches it firmly. Size values are once, few and many counts, or a class for expanded clones, and some rows have none.

TRBV7-7,TRBJ2-3,.,.,TGTGCCAGCAGCCCGCGCCTGGCGAGCACAGATACGCAGTATTTT,CASSPRLASTDTQYF
TRBV6-5,TRBJ2-1,.,.,TGTGCCAGCAGTTACCCCAGGACCCCACGGGAGCAGTTCTTC,CASSYPRTPREQFF
TRBV6-5,TRBJ1-1,.,.,TGTGCCAGCGGCCCCGGGGGGAACACTGAAGCTTTCTTT,CASGPGGNTEAFF
TRBV12-5,TRBJ2-5,once,.,TGTGCTAGTGGTTTGAGTAGGGAGACCCAGTACTTC,CASGLSRETQYF
TRBV10-3,TRBJ1-1,few,.,TGTGCCATCAGTGACCCTGAGGGCACTGAAGCTTTCTTT,CAISDPEGTEAFF
TRBV19,TRBJ1-5,.,.,TGTGCCAGTAGGGGAGGTGGGGGGCTTCAGCCCCAGCATTTT,CASRGGGGLQPQHF
TRBV28,TRBJ2-1,.,.,TGTGCCAGCACAAGCCGGCCAATTGAGCAGTTCTTC,CASTSRPIEQFF
TRBV18,TRBJ1-4,.,.,TGTGCCAGCGCGGGATTGACAACCCCTAATGAAAAACTGTTTTTT,CASAGLTTPNEKLFF
TRBV14,TRBJ1-2,.,TRBD1,TGTGCCAGCAGCCAATGGGGACAGGGTCCCTATGGCTACACCTTC,CASSQWGQGPYGYTF
TRBV27,TRBJ1-1,.,.,TGTGCCAGCTTTGTAGGCACTGAAGCTTTCTTT,CASFVGTEAFF